This is a list of T cell receptor beta chains from one sample in a study of blood T cell repertoires in COVID-19. Some clones are missing from TCRdb's copy, which holds only in-frame ones; the method was immunoSEQ multiplex PCR. The repertoire holds 260,000 or so clones, with approximately 88% as singletons. The sample was peripheral blood. The receptors here all came from a human donor in a cohort sampled during active COVID-19. CDR3s include the opening cysteine and the closing phenylalanine or tryptophan. A D gene is named only where the DNA matches it firmly. The listing skips clone size in some rows; elsewhere it reads once, few, many or a size class.

V gene	D gene	J gene	clone size	CDR3 protein	CDR3 DNA
TRBV27	TRBD2	TRBJ2-7	NA	CASSPTSGSYEQYF	TGTGCCAGCAGTCCGACTAGCGGGAGCTACGAGCAGTACTTC
TRBV10-2	NA	TRBJ2-4	NA	CASSEPTGGEFKNIQYF	TGCGCCAGCAGTGAGCCTACGGGGGGCGAATTCAAAAACATTCAGTACTTC
TRBV30	TRBD2	TRBJ2-7	NA	CAWSRGLAGPYEQYF	TGTGCCTGGAGTCGCGGACTAGCGGGGCCCTACGAGCAGTACTTC
TRBV3-1/TRBV3-2	NA	TRBJ1-2	once	CASSQEGVGGGYTF	TGTGCCAGCAGCCAAGAGGGGGTCGGGGGAGGCTACACCTTC
TRBV7-9	NA	TRBJ1-2	NA	CASSQVVGLGGYTF	TGTGCCAGCAGCCAAGTCGTTGGACTGGGGGGCTACACCTTC
TRBV3-1/TRBV3-2	TRBD2	TRBJ2-7	NA	CASSQRGLAGPREQYF	TGTGCCAGCAGCCAGAGGGGACTAGCGGGGCCTAGAGAGCAGTACTTC
TRBV29-1	TRBD2	TRBJ2-7	NA	CSVFSGRTYEQYF	TGCAGCGTTTTTAGCGGGAGGACCTACGAGCAGTACTTC
TRBV6-6	TRBD2	TRBJ2-5	NA	CASRVGTSQETQYF	TGTGCCAGCAGGGTAGGGACTAGCCAAGAGACCCAGTACTTC
TRBV7-9	NA	TRBJ2-7	NA	CASSLPNKEYEQYF	TGTGCCAGCAGCCTACCAAATAAAGAGTACGAGCAGTACTTC
TRBV9	TRBD2	TRBJ2-7	NA	CASSPSGLAGYEQYF	TGTGCCAGCAGCCCCAGCGGACTAGCGGGGTACGAGCAGTACTTC
TRBV7-2	TRBD2	TRBJ2-7	NA	CASSFGTTYEQYF	TGTGCCAGCAGCTTTGGGACTACCTACGAGCAGTACTTC
TRBV28	TRBD1	TRBJ1-5	NA	CASTLPGRGRDQPQHF	TGTGCCAGCACCCTTCCCGGGAGGGGGCGAGATCAGCCCCAGCATTTT
TRBV7-2	NA	TRBJ2-3	NA	CASSRDTDTQYF	TGTGCCAGCAGCCGAGACACAGATACGCAGTATTTT
TRBV6-6	NA	TRBJ2-2	NA	CASGGRVTGELFF	TGTGCCAGTGGTGGTAGAGTTACCGGGGAGCTGTTTTTT
TRBV7-2	NA	TRBJ1-2	NA	CASSLESGGLYGYTF	TGTGCCAGCAGCTTAGAGTCGGGGGGCCTTTATGGCTACACCTTC
TRBV13	NA	TRBJ2-7	NA	CASSSLFPPQGGSYEQYF	TGTGCCAGCAGCTCCCTGTTCCCGCCTCAAGGCGGCTCCTACGAGCAGTACTTC
TRBV15	TRBD1	TRBJ2-2	NA	CATSKGAQSNTGELFF	TGTGCCACCAGCAAGGGGGCCCAGTCAAACACCGGGGAGCTGTTTTTT
TRBV7-2	TRBD1	TRBJ2-7	NA	CASSLVGTGEYEQYF	TGTGCCAGCAGCTTAGTTGGGACAGGAGAATACGAGCAGTACTTC
TRBV7-2	NA	TRBJ2-1	NA	CASSRGLNSYNEQFF	TGTGCCAGCAGCCGGGGACTCAACTCCTACAATGAGCAGTTCTTC
TRBV9	TRBD2	TRBJ2-3	NA	CASSVGPGGNTDTQYF	TGTGCCAGCAGCGTAGGTCCGGGGGGAAACACAGATACGCAGTATTTT
TRBV30	NA	TRBJ1-4	NA	CASKGLTYEKLFF	TGTGCCTCTAAGGGACTTACATATGAAAAACTGTTTTTT
TRBV19	NA	TRBJ1-3	NA	CASTFLPGNTIYF	TGTGCCAGTACTTTCCTCCCCGGAAACACCATATATTTT
TRBV27	TRBD1	TRBJ1-5	NA	CASSYGTDRQPQHF	TGTGCCAGCAGTTATGGGACAGATCGGCAGCCCCAGCATTTT
TRBV5-5	TRBD1	TRBJ1-1	NA	CASSFNQGDAEAFF	TGTGCCAGCAGCTTTAACCAGGGGGACGCTGAAGCTTTCTTT
TRBV27	NA	TRBJ2-7	few	CASSLSTVESDSYEQYF	TGTGCCAGCAGTTTATCGACGGTGGAGTCTGACTCCTACGAGCAGTACTTC
TRBV7-2	NA	TRBJ1-3	NA	CASSPGGANTIYF	TGTGCCAGCAGCCCCGGTGGTGCTAACACCATATATTTT
TRBV27	NA	TRBJ1-5	NA	CASSFLDQPQHF	TGTGCCAGCAGTTTTCTAGATCAGCCCCAGCATTTT
TRBV29-1	TRBD2	TRBJ2-7	once	CSVSGGLTYEQYF	TGCAGCGTTAGCGGGGGCCTCACCTACGAGCAGTACTTC
TRBV7-2	TRBD1	TRBJ2-7	NA	CASSLRGQGAFYEQYF	TGTGCCAGCAGCTTAAGGGGACAGGGGGCGTTCTACGAGCAGTACTTC
TRBV9	TRBD2	TRBJ2-5	NA	CASSVGGLAEETQYF	TGTGCCAGCAGCGTAGGGGGACTAGCGGAAGAGACCCAGTACTTC
TRBV30	TRBD2	TRBJ2-7	NA	CAWSVLTSGGSYEQYF	TGTGCCTGGAGTGTACTGACTAGCGGGGGATCCTACGAGCAGTACTTC
TRBV6-6	TRBD2	TRBJ2-4	NA	CASSYPLAAGEDIQYF	TGTGCCAGCAGTTACCCCCTAGCGGCCGGGGAGGACATTCAGTACTTC
TRBV5-4	NA	TRBJ1-1	NA	CASSLQGSSTEAFF	TGTGCCAGCAGCTTGCAGGGTTCAAGCACTGAAGCTTTCTTT
TRBV6-5	NA	TRBJ2-1	NA	CASSYLSGNEQFF	TGTGCCAGCAGTTACTTAAGCGGAAATGAGCAGTTCTTC
TRBV7-2	TRBD1	TRBJ1-3	NA	CASSLDRESSGNTIYF	TGTGCCAGCAGCCTGGACAGGGAGAGCTCTGGAAACACCATATATTTT
TRBV7-3	TRBD1	TRBJ2-2	NA	CASGGTGNTGELFF	TGTGCCAGCGGGGGGACAGGGAACACCGGGGAGCTGTTTTTT
TRBV9	NA	TRBJ1-4	NA	CASSPRQASNEKLFF	TGTGCCAGCAGCCCCCGACAGGCCTCTAATGAAAAACTGTTTTTT
TRBV6-5	NA	TRBJ1-1	many	CASIKNGVNTEAFF	TGTGCCAGCATTAAAAACGGGGTGAACACTGAAGCTTTCTTT
TRBV24-1	NA	TRBJ1-5	NA	CATSDSPSNQPQHF	TGTGCCACCAGTGATTCCCCTTCCAATCAGCCCCAGCATTTT
TRBV30	NA	TRBJ1-1	NA	CAWSEDSGSEAFF	TGTGCCTGGAGTGAAGACAGTGGGTCTGAAGCTTTCTTT
TRBV2	TRBD1	TRBJ1-4	NA	CASSTQGGNEKLFF	TGTGCCAGCAGTACACAGGGGGGTAATGAAAAACTGTTTTTT
TRBV6-5	TRBD1	TRBJ1-2	NA	CASSYDRGRRGYTF	TGTGCCAGCAGTTATGACAGGGGGCGCCGGGGCTACACCTTC
TRBV7-2	TRBD1	TRBJ2-1	NA	CASSFRTGGSYNEQFF	TGTGCCAGCAGCTTTCGGACAGGGGGCTCCTACAATGAGCAGTTCTTC
TRBV5-4	NA	TRBJ2-5	NA	CASSGDFRAETQYF	TGTGCCAGCAGCGGGGACTTCCGGGCGGAGACCCAGTACTTC
TRBV15	NA	TRBJ2-1	NA	CATKEGDYNEQFF	TGTGCCACTAAAGAGGGAGACTACAATGAGCAGTTCTTC
TRBV5-1	NA	TRBJ1-4	once	CASSFLDGLNEKLFF	TGCGCCAGCAGCTTTCTAGACGGCCTTAATGAAAAACTGTTTTTT
TRBV7-6	NA	TRBJ2-7	NA	CASSLDLPYEQYF	TGTGCCAGCAGCCTGGACTTACCCTACGAGCAGTACTTC
TRBV7-3	TRBD2	TRBJ2-1	once	CASRRGEGYNEQFF	TGTGCCAGCCGCCGAGGGGAGGGTTACAATGAGCAGTTCTTC
TRBV18	TRBD1	TRBJ1-2	NA	CASSPSSTGGGGYTF	TGTGCCAGCTCACCTTCGAGCACAGGGGGAGGTGGCTACACCTTC
TRBV10-3	NA	TRBJ2-1	NA	CAISPGSYNEQFF	TGTGCCATCAGTCCCGGCTCCTACAATGAGCAGTTCTTC
TRBV27	TRBD1	TRBJ2-7	NA	CASSLAHRGRPYEQYF	TGTGCCAGCAGTTTGGCTCACAGGGGGCGCCCCTACGAGCAGTACTTC
TRBV6-5	NA	TRBJ1-5	NA	CASGDGQPQHF	TGTGCCAGTGGAGACGGACAGCCCCAGCATTTT
TRBV11-2	TRBD2	TRBJ2-1	NA	CASSLVALAGGSRYNEQFF	TGTGCCAGCAGCTTAGTTGCCCTAGCGGGGGGAAGTCGATACAATGAGCAGTTCTTC
TRBV9	TRBD1	TRBJ1-6	NA	CASSDRTGEGNYNSPLHF	TGTGCCAGCAGCGATCGGACAGGGGAGGGGAATTATAATTCACCCCTCCACTTT
TRBV9	NA	TRBJ2-7	NA	CASSGGSSYEQYF	TGTGCCAGCAGCGGAGGCAGCTCCTACGAGCAGTACTTC